This T cell receptor beta chain emerged from a study of identical twins. Overall study results and limits: Twins shared out-of-frame alpha sequences with excess low generation probability.

TCRdb called the 5' RACE reads again in MiXCR, with one record for every CDR3 protein. The table has 350,000 to 600,000 distinct CDR3 sequences, about 14% seen once; the top ten hold 0.5% to 0.65%. This clonotype was detected a few times. Its specificity is unknown. These data were also reused for a study on yellow fever vaccine responses in identical twins.

Sequenced input: CD4+ T cells sorted from blood. The sequence derives from a woman between 18 and 29 years old in good health.

CDR3 sequence (DNA): TGCAGCGTTCAGACAACCTACGAGCAGTACTTC. It translates to CSVQTTYEQYF. The rearrangement links TRBV29-1 to TRBJ2-7; D unresolved. The V end lost 5 bases, the J end lost 2 bases, and 7 bases lay between the germline ends. This CDR3 has 11 amino acids. Germline V lookup: CDR1 SQVTM, CDR2 ANQGSEA.